A single sample gave rise to the 8 T cell receptor beta chains below, sequenced in a study of immune cell composition in non-small cell lung cancer. Sequencing used immunoSEQ multiplex PCR; TCRdb keeps in-frame clones, though not all of them. The table records nearly 7,000 clones, about three quarters of them present only once. The sequenced sample was lung tumor tissue. The receptors shown here come from a human donor with non-small cell lung cancer.

The chain employs TRBV5-1 and TRBJ1-5, with unresolved D. CDR1 SGHRS and CDR2 YFSETQ come from the germline V gene. The CDR3 covers 14 residues. The ends were cut back, 2 bases at V and 7 bases at J, with 13 bases in the middle. CDR3 region: CASSLEGMRQPQHF. The CDR3 DNA follows: TGCGCCAGCAGCTTAGAGGGTATGAGGCAGCCCCAGCATTTT.

V and J are TRBV7-2 and TRBJ1-2, with TRBD1 as a possible D gene (5 bases). V gave up 4 bases and J gave up 5 bases, with 14 bases separating them. Per germline, CDR1 SGHTA and CDR2 FQGNSA. The CDR3 runs 14 residues. CDR3 sequence reads: CASSSHLGLYGYTF. Written as DNA, the CDR3 is TGTGCCAGCAGCTCACATTTGGGGCTGTATGGCTACACCTTC. Supplemented by reference TRBV7-2 and TRBJ1-2, the full variable domain reads GAGVSQSPSNKVTEKGKDVELRCDPISGHTALYWYRQSLGQGLEFLIYFQGNSAPDKSGLPSDRFSAERTGGSVSTLTIQRTQQEDSAVYLCASSSHLGLYGYTFGSGTRLTVV.

This rearrangement joins TRBV5-1 to TRBJ2-5; the D gene is possibly TRBD1 (5 bases). The germline V and J ends were trimmed by 1 base and 4 bases, with 8 bases remaining between them. From germline, CDR1 is SGHRS and CDR2 YFSETQ. The CDR3 totals 13 residues. CDR3 DNA: TGCGCCAGCAGCTTGTCAGGGTCAGAGACCCAGTACTTC. Translating it yields CASSLSGSETQYF.

The chain carries TRBV28 and TRBJ1-2, with D maybe TRBD1 (6 bases). CDR3 length: 14 amino acids. The V and J ends lost 3 bases and 3 bases respectively, with 11 bases between them. Per the germline V gene, CDR1 is MDHEN and CDR2 is SYDVKM. The DNA of the CDR3 is TGTGCCAGCAGTTTCCCGGGGGGCGACTATGGCTACACCTTC. Translation gives CASSFPGGDYGYTF.

This clone counts as medium-sized. Other DNA sequences in this sample translate to the same CDR3. The chain uses TRBV27 and TRBJ1-5, with a tentative D call TRBD1 (5 bases). The CDR3 runs to 14 residues. The germline gives CDR1 MNHEY, CDR2 SMNVEV (reference sequence). V lost 6 bases and J 2 bases, leaving 11 bases between the germline ends. CDR3 sequence: CASRSGRGNQPQHF. As DNA, the CDR3 is TGTGCCAGCAGATCAGGGAGGGGCAATCAGCCCCAGCATTTT.

V usage is TRBV6-1 and J usage is TRBJ1-2; D is ambiguous. Germline CDR1 MNHNS, CDR2 SASEGT. The V end lost 1 base, the J end lost 6 bases, and 12 bases lay between the germline ends. The CDR3 has 14 residues. CDR3 in amino acids: CASSEGRELDGYTF. CDR3 DNA: TGTGCCAGCAGTGAAGGGAGGGAGTTGGATGGCTACACCTTC.

The chain has TRBV27 and TRBJ2-1; D is unresolved. The CDR3 runs to 15 residues. V lost 2 bases, J lost 6 bases, and 14 bases lay in between. CDR1 is MNHEY, CDR2 SMNVEV, per germline (reference sequence). CDR3 protein: CASSLKLERPNEQFF. In nucleotides, the CDR3 is TGTGCCAGCAGTTTAAAACTTGAGAGGCCCAATGAGCAGTTCTTC.

This clone showed up just a few times. J is TRBJ1-2 and V is TRBV11-2, with TRBD1 matching 10 bases. The CDR3 runs to 16 residues. With 4 bases clipped from V and 8 bases from J, the junction kept 13 bases outside the gene matches. Germline V CDR1 and CDR2: SGHAT, FQNNGV. In DNA, the CDR3 is TGTGCCAGCAGCTCCCCCGGGACAGGGGCCCGACGGGGCTACACCTTC. Translation: CASSSPGTGARRGYTF.